This T cell receptor beta chain was recorded in a study of OX40 agonist ivuxolimab in advanced cancers. Study-level findings and limits: Average numbers of expanded clones were greater in CD8+ T cells than in CD4+.

TCRdb keeps only in-frame clones here, not all; method: immunoSEQ multiplex PCR. The repertoire holds 90,000 to 120,000 clones, with more than 85% as singletons. In this sample, this clone turned up a few times. Its antigen is not identified. V dropped 4 bases and J dropped 8; count of bases not matched to a gene: 5. The V gene's germline CDR1 is SNHLY and CDR2 FYNNEI. The CDR3 loop spans 13 amino acids. This material consisted of CD4+ or CD8+ T cells sorted from blood, taken in a trial of the OX40 agonist ivuxolimab. This clonotype was obtained from an adult with an advanced solid tumor such as melanoma, head and neck, liver or kidney cancer. The chain couples TRBV2 to TRBJ1-1; TRBD1 matches at 9 bases. CDR3 in DNA: TGTGCCAGCAGTGGGCACAGGGGGCGGGAAGCTTTCTTT. Translated: CASSGHRGREAFF.